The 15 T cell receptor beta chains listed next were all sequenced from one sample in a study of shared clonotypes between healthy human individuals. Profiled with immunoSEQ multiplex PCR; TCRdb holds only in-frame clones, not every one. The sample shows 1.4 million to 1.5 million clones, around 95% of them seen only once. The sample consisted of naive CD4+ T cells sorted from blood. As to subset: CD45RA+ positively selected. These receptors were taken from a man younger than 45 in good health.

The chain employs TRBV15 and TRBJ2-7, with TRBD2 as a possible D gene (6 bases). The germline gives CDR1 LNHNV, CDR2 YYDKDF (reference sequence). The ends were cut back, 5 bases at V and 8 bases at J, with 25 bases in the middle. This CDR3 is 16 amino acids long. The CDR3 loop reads CATSGTSGTPTLQQYF. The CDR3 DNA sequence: TGTGCCACCAGCGGAACCTCCGGGACTCCCACTCTACAGCAGTACTTC. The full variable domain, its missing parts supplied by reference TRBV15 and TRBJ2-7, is DAMVIQNPRYQVTQFGKPVTLSCSQTLNHNVMYWYQQKSSQAPKLLFHYYDKDFNNEADTPDNFQSRRPNTSFCFLDIRSPGLGDTAMYLCATSGTSGTPTLQQYFGPGTRLTVT.

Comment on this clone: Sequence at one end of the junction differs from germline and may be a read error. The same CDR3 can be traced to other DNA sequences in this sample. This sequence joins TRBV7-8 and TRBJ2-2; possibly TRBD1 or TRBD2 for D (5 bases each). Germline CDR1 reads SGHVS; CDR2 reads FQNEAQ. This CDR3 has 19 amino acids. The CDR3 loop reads CASSLAHRDPNANTGELFF. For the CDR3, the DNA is TGTGCCAGCAGCTTAGCCCACCGGGACCCCAACGCGAACACCGGAGAGCTGTTTTTT.

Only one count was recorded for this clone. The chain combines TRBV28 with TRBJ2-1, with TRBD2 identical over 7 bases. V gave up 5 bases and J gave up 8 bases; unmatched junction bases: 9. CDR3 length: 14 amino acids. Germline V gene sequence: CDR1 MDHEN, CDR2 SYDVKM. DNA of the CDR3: TGTGCCAGCAGTATCACCTGGGGGAGGGATGAGCAGTTCTTC. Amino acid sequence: CASSITWGRDEQFF.

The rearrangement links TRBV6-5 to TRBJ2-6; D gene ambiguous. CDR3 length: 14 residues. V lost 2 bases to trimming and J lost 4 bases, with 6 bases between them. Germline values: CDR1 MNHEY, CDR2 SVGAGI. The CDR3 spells CASSYGQGANVLTF. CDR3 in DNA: TGTGCCAGCAGTTACGGGCAGGGGGCCAACGTCCTGACTTTC.

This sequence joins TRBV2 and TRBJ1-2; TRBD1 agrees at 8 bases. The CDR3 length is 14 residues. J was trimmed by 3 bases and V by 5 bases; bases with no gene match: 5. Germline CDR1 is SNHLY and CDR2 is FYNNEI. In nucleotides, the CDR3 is TGTGCCAGCAGTCCCGGGACAGGTCACTATGGCTACACCTTC. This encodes CASSPGTGHYGYTF.

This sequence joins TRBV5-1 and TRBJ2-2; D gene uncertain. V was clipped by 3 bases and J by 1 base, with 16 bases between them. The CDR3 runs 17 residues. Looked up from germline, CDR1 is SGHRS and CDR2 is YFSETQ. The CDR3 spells CASSSLHGAWNTGELFF. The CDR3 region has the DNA TGCGCCAGCAGCTCGCTCCACGGAGCGTGGAACACCGGGGAGCTGTTTTTT.

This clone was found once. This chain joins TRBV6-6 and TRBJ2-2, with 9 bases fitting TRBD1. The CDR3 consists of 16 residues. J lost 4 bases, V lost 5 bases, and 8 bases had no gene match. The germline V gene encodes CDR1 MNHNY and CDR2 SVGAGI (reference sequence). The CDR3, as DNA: TGTGCCAGCAGTCCCCGGGACAGGGTGGCCACCGGGGAGCTGTTTTTT. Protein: CASSPRDRVATGELFF.

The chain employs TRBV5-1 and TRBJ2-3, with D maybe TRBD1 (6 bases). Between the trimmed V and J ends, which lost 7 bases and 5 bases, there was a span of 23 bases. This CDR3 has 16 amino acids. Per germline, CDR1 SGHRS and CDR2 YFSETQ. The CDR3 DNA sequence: TGCGCCAGCGGGGTTGGGGGCCTACGGCGGCAAGATACGCAGTATTTT. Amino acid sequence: CASGVGGLRRQDTQYF. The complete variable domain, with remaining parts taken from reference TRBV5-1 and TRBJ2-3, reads KAGVTQTPRYLIKTRGQQVTLSCSPISGHRSVSWYQQTPGQGLQFLFEYFSETQRNKGNFPGRFSGRQFSNSRSEMNVSTLELGDSALYLCASGVGGLRRQDTQYFGPGTRLTVL.

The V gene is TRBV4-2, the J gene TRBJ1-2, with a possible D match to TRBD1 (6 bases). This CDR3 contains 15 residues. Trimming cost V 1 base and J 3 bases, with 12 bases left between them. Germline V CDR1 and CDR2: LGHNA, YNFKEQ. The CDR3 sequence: CASSQAGAKDYGYTF. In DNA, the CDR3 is TGTGCCAGCAGCCAAGCAGGGGCAAAGGACTATGGCTACACCTTC.

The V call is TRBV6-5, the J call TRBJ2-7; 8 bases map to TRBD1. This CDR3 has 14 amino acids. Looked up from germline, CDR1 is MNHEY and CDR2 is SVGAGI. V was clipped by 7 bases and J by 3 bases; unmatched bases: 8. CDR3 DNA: TGTGCCAGCAAGTGGGAGGACAGGGACTACGAGCAGTACTTC. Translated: CASKWEDRDYEQYF.

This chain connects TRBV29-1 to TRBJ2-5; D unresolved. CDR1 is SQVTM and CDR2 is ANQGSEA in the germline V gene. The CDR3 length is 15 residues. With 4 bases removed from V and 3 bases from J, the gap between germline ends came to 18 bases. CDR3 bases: TGCAGCGTTGTCCCCGTGAGTGGGCGCAAAGAGACCCAGTACTTC. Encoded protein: CSVVPVSGRKETQYF.

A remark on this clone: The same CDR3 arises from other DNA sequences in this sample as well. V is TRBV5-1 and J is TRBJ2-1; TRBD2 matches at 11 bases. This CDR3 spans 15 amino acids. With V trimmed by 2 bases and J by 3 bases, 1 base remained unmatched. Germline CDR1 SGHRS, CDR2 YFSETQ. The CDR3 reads CASSFGTSGYNEQFF. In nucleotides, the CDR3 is TGCGCCAGCAGCTTCGGGACTAGCGGCTACAATGAGCAGTTCTTC.

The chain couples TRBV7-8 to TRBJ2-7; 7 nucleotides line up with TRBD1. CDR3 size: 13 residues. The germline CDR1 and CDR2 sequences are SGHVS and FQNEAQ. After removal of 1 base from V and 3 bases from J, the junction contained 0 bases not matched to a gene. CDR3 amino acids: CASSLGDSYEQYF. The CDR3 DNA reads TGTGCCAGCAGCTTAGGGGACAGCTACGAGCAGTACTTC.

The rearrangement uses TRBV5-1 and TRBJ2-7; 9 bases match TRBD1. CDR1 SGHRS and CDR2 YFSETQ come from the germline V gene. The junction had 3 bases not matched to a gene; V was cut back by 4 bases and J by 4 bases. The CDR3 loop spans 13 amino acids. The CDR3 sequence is CASSRTGEYEQYF. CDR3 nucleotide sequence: TGCGCCAGCAGCCGGACAGGGGAGTACGAGCAGTACTTC.

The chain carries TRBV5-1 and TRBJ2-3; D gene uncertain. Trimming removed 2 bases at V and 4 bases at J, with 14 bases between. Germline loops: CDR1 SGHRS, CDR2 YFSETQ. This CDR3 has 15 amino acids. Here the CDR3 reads CASSFQRSGSDTQYF. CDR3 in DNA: TGCGCCAGCAGCTTTCAAAGGAGTGGCTCAGATACGCAGTATTTT.